This paragraph reports one TCR beta chain. The data belong to a study of blood T cell repertoires in COVID-19. Sequenced by immunoSEQ multiplex PCR; TCRdb stores in-frame clones only, minus some. The profile covers around 300,000 clones, with roughly 89% appearing a single time and 3.5% to 4.5% taken by the ten largest. Germline V CDR1 and CDR2: KGHSH, LQKENI. The length of the CDR3 is 13 residues. Trimming cost V 5 bases and J 8 bases, with 12 bases left between them. This receptor was obtained from a woman aged 18-35 years with acute COVID-19. V is TRBV18 and J is TRBJ2-2, with D possibly TRBD1 on 6 matching bases. Material: PBMCs or T cells enriched from blood (not recorded which). The CDR3 DNA sequence: TGTGCCAGCTCAGAATCACAGGGAGGGGAGCTGTTTTTT. This codes for CASSESQGGELFF.